The clone carrying this T cell receptor beta chain was counted ten times or more. The antigen remains unidentified. This record belongs to a study of T cells in Graves' hyperthyroidism and ophthalmopathy. Study findings and constraints: By a 13 V-J model, ophthalmopathy was set apart from stable hyperthyroidism. Model output signaled ophthalmopathy a median roughly six months ahead of onset.

RNA transcripts yielded amplified TCR beta CDR3 regions. First-round RT-PCR of the TCR CDR3 relied on the HTBI primer set. TCRdb reanalysed the multiplex PCR reads using MiXCR and keeps one entry per CDR3 protein. Among 500,000 or so distinct CDR3 sequences listed, 15% to 20% were seen once. PBMCs were sourced from more than 9 ml fresh peripheral blood. The specimen sequenced was blood. This clonotype was sampled from a woman aged 30 to 39 with Graves' ophthalmopathy.

CDR3 sequence: CSARDWVGLGNEQFF. The DNA of the CDR3 is TGCAGTGCTAGAGATTGGGTAGGTTTGGGAAATGAGCAGTTCTTC. The chain combines TRBV20-1 with TRBJ2-1; D not certain. Trimming stripped 0 bases from V and 7 bases from J, with 16 bases between. The CDR3 totals 15 residues. Germline CDR1 reads DFQATT; CDR2 reads SNEGSKA (reference sequence).